What follows are 13 T cell receptor beta chains derived from one specimen sequenced in a study of T cells in narcolepsy. This table comes from immunoSEQ multiplex PCR, and its TCRdb copy is limited to in-frame clones, with some not included. The profile shows tens of thousands of clones, approximately 62% of them singletons. The sequenced material came from memory (CD45RA-) CD4+ T cells from blood. These receptors all come from a human donor in good health.

This clone was observed a few times. The chain combines TRBV27 with TRBJ1-2, with 7 positions matching TRBD1. CDR1 and CDR2 (germline): MNHEY, SMNVEV (reference sequence). The CDR3 is 14 residues long. After removal of 3 bases from V and 4 bases from J, the junction contained 5 bases not matched to a gene. Here the CDR3 DNA reads TGTGCCAGCAGTTTGGCAGGGGGTTCCTATGGCTACACCTTC. Protein: CASSLAGGSYGYTF.

V is TRBV18 and J is TRBJ2-3, with 8 bases matching TRBD1. Trimming took 3 bases from V and 2 from J; bases not matched to a gene: 7. CDR1 and CDR2 (germline): KGHSH, LQKENI. The CDR3 spans 16 residues. CDR3 DNA: TGTGCCAGCTCACCGACGGGACAGGCCAACACAGATACGCAGTATTTT. Its translation: CASSPTGQANTDTQYF.

The chain joins TRBV14 to TRBJ2-2, with a tentative D call TRBD1 (5 bases). V lost 7 bases and J lost 7, with 13 bases in between. There are 13 residues in the CDR3. Germline V CDR1 and CDR2: SGHDN, FVKESK. The CDR3 nucleotides are TGTGCCAGCAATTCCAGGGTTTTCGGGGAGCTGTTTTTT. Translated: CASNSRVFGELFF.

A few counts support this clone. The chain employs TRBV6-5 and TRBJ1-1; a possible D gene is TRBD1 (6 bases). V dropped 2 bases and J dropped 5 bases, with 12 bases sitting between them. CDR3 length equals 14 residues. Germline V gene sequence: CDR1 MNHEY, CDR2 SVGAGI. CDR3 coding DNA: TGTGCCAGCAGTTACGGGGGGCAGGGGACTGAAGCTTTCTTT. As protein: CASSYGGQGTEAFF.

The V call is TRBV27, the J call TRBJ1-2, with a tentative D call TRBD1 (6 bases). Looked up from germline, CDR1 is MNHEY and CDR2 is SMNVEV (reference sequence). Trimming cost V 6 bases and J 2 bases, with 13 bases left between them. This CDR3 is 14 amino acids long. CDR3 sequence reads: CASRGPDRNYGYTF. For the CDR3, the DNA is TGTGCCAGCAGGGGACCGGACAGAAACTATGGCTACACCTTC.

This chain links TRBV5-1 with TRBJ1-6, with D unclear. The CDR3 spans 18 residues. Trimming removed 5 bases from V and 6 bases from J, with 24 bases in between. Germline values: CDR1 SGHRS, CDR2 YFSETQ. The CDR3 region is CASSSRSSLISGNSPLHF. For the CDR3, the DNA is TGCGCCAGCAGTTCGCGGTCGTCGTTAATATCGGGTAATTCACCCCTCCACTTT.

This chain connects TRBV2 to TRBJ1-2, with 7 positions matching TRBD1. This CDR3 region has 14 residues. V shed 5 bases and J 4 bases; nucleotides not matched to a gene: 7. Germline CDR1 reads SNHLY; CDR2 reads FYNNEI. CDR3 region: CASSSSRGAYGYTF. CDR3 coding DNA: TGTGCCAGCAGTTCATCCAGGGGGGCCTATGGCTACACCTTC.

This clone was detected only a few times. This rearrangement joins TRBV5-1 to TRBJ1-3; D is unresolved. V shed 4 bases and J shed 1 base, with 12 bases lying between them. CDR1 is SGHRS, CDR2 YFSETQ, per germline. CDR3 length: 15 amino acids. The CDR3 reads CASSTEGGSGNTIYF. CDR3 DNA sequence: TGCGCCAGCAGCACCGAGGGTGGGTCTGGAAACACCATATATTTT. Looking up the rest from reference TRBV5-1 and TRBJ1-3 gives the full variable domain: KAGVTQTPRYLIKTRGQQVTLSCSPISGHRSVSWYQQTPGQGLQFLFEYFSETQRNKGNFPGRFSGRQFSNSRSEMNVSTLELGDSALYLCASSTEGGSGNTIYFGEGSWLTVV.

CDR3 amino acids: CASSIRDPGEAFF. The CDR3 DNA reads TGTGCCAGTAGTATCCGGGACCCCGGGGAAGCTTTCTTT. The V gene is TRBV19, the J gene TRBJ1-1, with a tentative D call TRBD1 (5 bases). The germline V gene encodes CDR1 LNHDA and CDR2 SQIVND (reference sequence). The length of the CDR3 is 13 residues. The V and J ends lost 3 bases and 8 bases respectively, with 13 bases between them.

This clone was recorded a few times. V is TRBV4-2 and J is TRBJ2-1; D could derive from TRBD1 or TRBD2 (6 bases each). CDR3 size: 19 residues. In germline, CDR1 is LGHNA, CDR2 YNFKEQ. The V end was cut by 1 base, the J end by 0 bases, with 19 bases between. As DNA, the CDR3 is TGTGCCAGCAGCCAAGCGAGTACGGGGGCCATAAGCTCCTACAATGAGCAGTTCTTC. Residues: CASSQASTGAISSYNEQFF.

The V call is TRBV2, the J call TRBJ2-5; D is unresolved. CDR1 is SNHLY, CDR2 FYNNEI, per germline. The CDR3 is 15 residues long. V dropped 7 bases and J dropped 5 bases, with 20 bases sitting between them. Here the CDR3 DNA reads TGTGCCAGCACTTACATGAAACGATTGGGGGAGACCCAGTACTTC. Its translation: CASTYMKRLGETQYF.

This chain connects TRBV21-1 to TRBJ2-5; the table gives TRBD2 as D, unverified against the DNA. TRBV21-1 represents a pseudogene. The CDR3 sequence is 19 residues long. CDR3: CASSTVPPRSVRNGETQYF. CDR3 sequence (DNA): TGTGCCAGCAGCACGGTACCTCCCCGGAGCGTAAGAAATGGAGAGACCCAGTACTTC.

For this clone: A junction boundary mismatches the germline segment, possibly from a read error. V usage is TRBV27 and J usage is TRBJ1-1; D unresolved. CDR3 length: 14 amino acids. Germline values: CDR1 MNHEY, CDR2 SMNVEV (reference sequence). As DNA, the CDR3 is TGTGCCAGCAGTTTTCTGGGGTTGAAAACTGAAGCTTTCTTT. It yields the protein CASSFLGLKTEAFF.